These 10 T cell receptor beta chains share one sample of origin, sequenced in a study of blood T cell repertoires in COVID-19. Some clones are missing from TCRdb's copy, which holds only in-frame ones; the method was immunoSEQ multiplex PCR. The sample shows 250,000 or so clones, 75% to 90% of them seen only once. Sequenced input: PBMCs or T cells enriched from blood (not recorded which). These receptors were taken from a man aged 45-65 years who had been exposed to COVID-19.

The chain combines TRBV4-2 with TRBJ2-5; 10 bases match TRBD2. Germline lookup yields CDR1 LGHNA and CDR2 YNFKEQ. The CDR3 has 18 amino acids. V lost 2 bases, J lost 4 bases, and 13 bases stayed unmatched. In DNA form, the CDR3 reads TGTGCCAGCAGCCAAAGGAGCGGGGGGGCCTCGGCCTCAGAGACCCAGTACTTC. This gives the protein CASSQRSGGASASETQYF.

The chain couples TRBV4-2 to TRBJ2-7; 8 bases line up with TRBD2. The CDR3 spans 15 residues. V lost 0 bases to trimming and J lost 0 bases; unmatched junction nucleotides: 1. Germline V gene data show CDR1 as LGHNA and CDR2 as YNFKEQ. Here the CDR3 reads CASSQDRGGSYEQYF. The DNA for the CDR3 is TGTGCCAGCAGCCAAGATCGGGGGGGCTCCTACGAGCAGTACTTC.

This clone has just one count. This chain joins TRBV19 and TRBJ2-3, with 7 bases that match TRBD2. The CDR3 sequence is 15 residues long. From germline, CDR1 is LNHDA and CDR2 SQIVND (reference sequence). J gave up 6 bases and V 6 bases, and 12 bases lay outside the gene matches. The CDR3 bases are TGTGCCAGTAGAGGACTAGTCAAGGGGAGGGATACGCAGTATTTT. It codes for CASRGLVKGRDTQYF.

This CDR3 is CASSTAGERRNTIYF. CDR3 bases: TGTGCCAGTAGTACCGCGGGGGAGCGGAGAAACACCATATATTTT. This chain joins TRBV19 and TRBJ1-3; D might be TRBD1 (5 bases). The CDR3 is made up of 15 amino acids. Trimming removed 4 bases from V and 5 bases from J, with 15 bases in between. The V gene's germline CDR1 is LNHDA and CDR2 SQIVND (reference sequence).

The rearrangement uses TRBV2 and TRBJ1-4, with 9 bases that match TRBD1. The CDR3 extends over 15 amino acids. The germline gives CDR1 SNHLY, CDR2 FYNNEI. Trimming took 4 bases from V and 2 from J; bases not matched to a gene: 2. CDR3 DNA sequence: TGTGCCAGCAGTGGAACAGGGGGCACTAATGAAAAACTGTTTTTT. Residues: CASSGTGGTNEKLFF.

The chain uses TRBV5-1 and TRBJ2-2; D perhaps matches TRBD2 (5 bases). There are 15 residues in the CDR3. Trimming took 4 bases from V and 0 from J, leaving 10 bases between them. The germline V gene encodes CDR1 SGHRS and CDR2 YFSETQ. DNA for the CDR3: TGCGCCAGCAGCCCCGGGGTTTCGAACACCGGGGAGCTGTTTTTT. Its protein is CASSPGVSNTGELFF.

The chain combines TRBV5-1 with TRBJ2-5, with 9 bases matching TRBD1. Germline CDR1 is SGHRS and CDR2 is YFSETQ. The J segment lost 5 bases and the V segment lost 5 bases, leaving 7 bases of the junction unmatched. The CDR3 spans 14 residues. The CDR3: CASRAGTGKETQYF. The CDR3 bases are TGCGCCAGCAGAGCCGGGACAGGGAAGGAGACCCAGTACTTC. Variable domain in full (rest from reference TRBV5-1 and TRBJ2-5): KAGVTQTPRYLIKTRGQQVTLSCSPISGHRSVSWYQQTPGQGLQFLFEYFSETQRNKGNFPGRFSGRQFSNSRSEMNVSTLELGDSALYLCASRAGTGKETQYFGPGTRLLVL.

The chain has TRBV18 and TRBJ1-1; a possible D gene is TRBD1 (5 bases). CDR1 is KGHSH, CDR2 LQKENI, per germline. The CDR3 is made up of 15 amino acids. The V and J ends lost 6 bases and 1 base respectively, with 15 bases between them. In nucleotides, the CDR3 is TGTGCCAGCTCGACAGAACCCAACTGGAACACTGAAGCTTTCTTT. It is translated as CASSTEPNWNTEAFF.

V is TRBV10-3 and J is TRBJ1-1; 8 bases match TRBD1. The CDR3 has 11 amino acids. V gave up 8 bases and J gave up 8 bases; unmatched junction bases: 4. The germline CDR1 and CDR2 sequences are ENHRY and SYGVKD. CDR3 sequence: CAIGGTGEAFF. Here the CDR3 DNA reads TGTGCCATCGGTGGGACAGGCGAAGCTTTCTTT.

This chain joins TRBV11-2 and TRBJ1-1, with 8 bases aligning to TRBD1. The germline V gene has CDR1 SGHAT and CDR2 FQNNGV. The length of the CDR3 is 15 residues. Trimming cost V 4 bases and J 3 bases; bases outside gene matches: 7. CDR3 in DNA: TGTGCCAGCAGCTCCGGCAGGGGGCCCCACACTGAAGCTTTCTTT. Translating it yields CASSSGRGPHTEAFF.